This T cell receptor (beta chain) was obtained from a study of T cell responses to AZD1222 COVID-19 vaccine. Study conclusions and caveats: Regions 160-218 and 743-854 held dominance among vaccine-associated CD4 TCRs, which spanned spike. The donor group comprised mostly white British people and more females; the analysis possibly underestimated clonal diversity. Breadth and depth of Spike-specific TCRs rose after two AZD1222 doses. Sampled repertoires all dated from after the peak T cell response.

V lost 1 base and J 2 bases, leaving 12 bases between the germline ends. The CDR3 runs to 16 residues. Germline V CDR1 and CDR2: SNHLY, FYNNEI. In regard to this clone: What it binds is not known.

Method: immunoSEQ multiplex PCR; TCRdb's copy keeps in-frame clones and lacks some. Of more than 110,000 clones listed, 92% are singletons. This TCR came from an adult in good health. This sequence joins TRBV2 and TRBJ1-3; D gene ambiguous. Sequenced here: peripheral blood, sampled on day 0 of AZD1222 vaccination. The CDR3, as DNA: TGTGCCAGCAGTGAAGTGCGAGGTTCGACTGGAAACACCATATATTTT. It yields the protein CASSEVRGSTGNTIYF.